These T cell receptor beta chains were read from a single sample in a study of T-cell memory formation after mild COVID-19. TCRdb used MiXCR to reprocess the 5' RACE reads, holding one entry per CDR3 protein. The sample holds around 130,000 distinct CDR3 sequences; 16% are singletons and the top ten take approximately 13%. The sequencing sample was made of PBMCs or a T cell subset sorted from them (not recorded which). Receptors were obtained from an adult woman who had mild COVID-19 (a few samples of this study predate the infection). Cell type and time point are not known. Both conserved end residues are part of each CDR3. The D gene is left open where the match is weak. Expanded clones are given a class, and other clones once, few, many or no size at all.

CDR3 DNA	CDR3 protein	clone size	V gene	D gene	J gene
TGTGCCACCAGTGGCAGCGGGCTCTACAATGAGCAGTTCTTC	CATSGSGLYNEQFF	few	TRBV24-1	.	TRBJ2-1
TGTGCCAGCAGAAGGTGGGGGTCGGACGTCGGGGAGCTGTTTTTT	CASRRWGSDVGELFF	.	TRBV7-7	.	TRBJ2-2
TGTGCCACCAGTGAAACGACAGGGGGCGGTCAGCCCCAGCATTTT	CATSETTGGGQPQHF	.	TRBV24-1	TRBD1	TRBJ1-5
TGTGCCAGTAGCCTCAGGATCCAGGGGGACTACACCTTC	CASSLRIQGDYTF	.	TRBV19	TRBD1	TRBJ1-2
TGTGCCAGCAGCTTAGTTTTATCAGGGGACTCTGGGGCCAACGTCCTGACTTTC	CASSLVLSGDSGANVLTF	.	TRBV7-6	.	TRBJ2-6
TGTGCCAGCAGCTTCGGAGGGCAGGACACTGAAGCTTTCTTT	CASSFGGQDTEAFF	few	TRBV5-5	.	TRBJ1-1
TGTGCCAGTAGTATTTCGGGTACACGCGGGAAAGAGACCCAGTACTTC	CASSISGTRGKETQYF	few	TRBV19	.	TRBJ2-5
TGCGCCAGCAGCTGGGGGACAGGGATCGAGCAGTACTTC	CASSWGTGIEQYF	few	TRBV5-1	TRBD1	TRBJ2-7
TGTGCCAGCTCACCTACGACAGGCTTCCAAGAGACCCAGTACTTC	CASSPTTGFQETQYF	few	TRBV18	.	TRBJ2-5
TGTGCCAGCAGCCCGGGCTCCAATGAGCAGTTCTTC	CASSPGSNEQFF	many	TRBV4-2	.	TRBJ2-1
TGCGCCAGCAGCCTCTCGACCGTGGGGGCAGAGACCCAGTACTTC	CASSLSTVGAETQYF	many	TRBV5-1	.	TRBJ2-5
TGCGCCAGCAGGGCGGGGGAGACTTACAATGAGCAGTTCTTC	CASRAGETYNEQFF	many	TRBV5-1	TRBD2	TRBJ2-1
TGTGCCAGCAGCAAAGTGGCAGGGGGAGGCAATCAGCCCCAGCATTTT	CASSKVAGGGNQPQHF	.	TRBV21-1	.	TRBJ1-5
TGTGCCAGCAGCTTCGACGACAGGGGCGAGCAGTACTTC	CASSFDDRGEQYF	few	TRBV3-1	TRBD1	TRBJ2-7
TGTGCCAGCAGCCAAGGTAGCGGCCAGAGGCAGTATTTT	CASSQGSGQRQYF	few	TRBV14	.	TRBJ2-3
TGTGCCAGCATACCTGGGACTATCTTAATGGATACGCAGTATTTT	CASIPGTILMDTQYF	few	TRBV2	TRBD2	TRBJ2-3
TGCAGTGCTAGAGCAGGGGGCTACGAGCAGTACTTC	CSARAGGYEQYF	many	TRBV20-1	TRBD1	TRBJ2-7
TGTGCCAGCAGCGGGCCGGGACTAGCTACAGATACGCAGTATTTT	CASSGPGLATDTQYF	few	TRBV9	TRBD2	TRBJ2-3
TGTGCCAGCAGTTTCCGGTATGAGCAGTTCTTC	CASSFRYEQFF	.	TRBV12-3/TRBV12-4	.	TRBJ2-1
TGTGCCAGCAGCCGAAGACAGGTGGGGTTCACAGATACGCAGTATTTT	CASSRRQVGFTDTQYF	few	TRBV14	.	TRBJ2-3
TGTGCCAGCAGTCCCAGCGGGAGGTATGAGCAGTTCTTC	CASSPSGRYEQFF	.	TRBV6-2/TRBV6-3	TRBD2	TRBJ2-1
TGCGCCAGCAGCCCGGGGTGGGACGGCTACACCTTC	CASSPGWDGYTF	few	TRBV5-1	.	TRBJ1-2
TGTGCCAGCAGCCCCGGAACGATTCAGTACTTC	CASSPGTIQYF	few	TRBV9	.	TRBJ2-4
TGTGCCAGCGGCATTGGGGGCGAGCAGTACTTC	CASGIGGEQYF	few	TRBV12-3/TRBV12-4	.	TRBJ2-7
TGTGCCACCAGCCCGCTAAAAGCAGACCAAGAGACCCAGTACTTC	CATSPLKADQETQYF	.	TRBV15	.	TRBJ2-5
TGTGCCAGCGGTTGGGGGCGCGCATCTGGCTACACCTTC	CASGWGRASGYTF	few	TRBV27	.	TRBJ1-2
TGTGCCAGCAGCCAAGACGGAACGGGTAGCGACAGGGCCTACGAGCAGTACTTC	CASSQDGTGSDRAYEQYF	.	TRBV14	TRBD1	TRBJ2-7
TGCAGTGCTAGAGTTAACTATGGCTACACCTTC	CSARVNYGYTF	.	TRBV20-1	.	TRBJ1-2
TGCAGTGCTCTTAGCGGGAGGGCCGGGAATGAGCAGTTCTTC	CSALSGRAGNEQFF	few	TRBV20-1	TRBD2	TRBJ2-1
TGTGCCAGCAGCTTAGCTCTTTCGGGCCCTCACTACGAGCAGTACTTC	CASSLALSGPHYEQYF	few	TRBV7-9	.	TRBJ2-7
TGTGCCAGCAGTGGGAGTACAGGGTGGAACACTGAAGCTTTCTTT	CASSGSTGWNTEAFF	.	TRBV6-1	.	TRBJ1-1
TGCAGTGCTAGCAAGACTAGCGGGCGGGAGACCCAGTACTTC	CSASKTSGRETQYF	few	TRBV20-1	TRBD2	TRBJ2-5
TGTGCCAGCAGGAGATTAGCCGCCGCCGGGAATGAGCAGTTCTTC	CASRRLAAAGNEQFF	few	TRBV12-3/TRBV12-4	.	TRBJ2-1
TGTGCCAGCAGTGGTGGGGCTAGCGGAAACTCCTACGAGCAGTACTTC	CASSGGASGNSYEQYF	few	TRBV12-3/TRBV12-4	TRBD2	TRBJ2-7
TGTGCCAGCAGTTTCTCGGAGGTACTGTTTTTT	CASSFSEVLFF	.	TRBV6-2/TRBV6-3	.	TRBJ1-4
TGTGCCAGCAGCGGACCAATAACAGATACGCAGTATTTT	CASSGPITDTQYF	.	TRBV12-3/TRBV12-4	.	TRBJ2-3
TGCAGTGCTCCCACAGCTGAGGATGGCTACACCTTC	CSAPTAEDGYTF	.	TRBV20-1	.	TRBJ1-2
TGCAGCGTTGAAGTCGGGAGTGGAAACACCATATATTTT	CSVEVGSGNTIYF	once	TRBV29-1	.	TRBJ1-3
TGCAGTGCTAGAGATCAGGCCAGGGGTGCAGATACGCAGTATTTT	CSARDQARGADTQYF	many	TRBV20-1	.	TRBJ2-3
TGTGCCAGCAGTGACTCTAGCGGCGGGGGGATAGACGAGCAGTACTTC	CASSDSSGGGIDEQYF	.	TRBV6-2/TRBV6-3	TRBD2	TRBJ2-7
TGCAGTGCGCTCCCCCGGGACCAGACCTACGAGCAGTACTTC	CSALPRDQTYEQYF	.	TRBV20-1	.	TRBJ2-7
TGTGCCAGCAGCCTCATTAGGGGGTCCACTGAAGCTTTCTTT	CASSLIRGSTEAFF	.	TRBV7-2	.	TRBJ1-1
TGCGCCAGCAGCTCAGGACAGGGTGTCGACGAGCAGTACTTC	CASSSGQGVDEQYF	.	TRBV5-1	TRBD1	TRBJ2-7
TGCGCCAGCAGCCACGGGACTAACCAAGAGACCCAGTACTTC	CASSHGTNQETQYF	few	TRBV4-1	TRBD2	TRBJ2-5
TGTGCCAGCAGTGAACAGGGGGTATGGAATCAGCCCCAGCATTTT	CASSEQGVWNQPQHF	few	TRBV6-5	TRBD1	TRBJ1-5
TGTGCCAGCAGTTTAAATAGTTACGAGCAGTACTTC	CASSLNSYEQYF	many	TRBV27	.	TRBJ2-7
TGTGCCAGCAGTCAGACAGGGGGCAATCAGCCCCAGCATTTT	CASSQTGGNQPQHF	few	TRBV12-3/TRBV12-4	TRBD1	TRBJ1-5
TGTGCCAGCAGTTTCCTCGGCGTTGGCAGGGGCACCGGGGAGCTGTTTTTT	CASSFLGVGRGTGELFF	few	TRBV12-3/TRBV12-4	.	TRBJ2-2
TGCGCCAGCAGCCACATCCGGGACGGCCCGTGGAGTATCCAGTACTTC	CASSHIRDGPWSIQYF	few	TRBV4-1	.	TRBJ2-5
TGTGCCAGCAGCGTAGCTACGACTAGCGGGAGGGAAATCTCCTACGAGCAGTACTTC	CASSVATTSGREISYEQYF	.	TRBV9	TRBD2	TRBJ2-7
TGTGCCAGCAGCTGGGAACAAGAGACCCAGTACTTC	CASSWEQETQYF	.	TRBV5-5	.	TRBJ2-5